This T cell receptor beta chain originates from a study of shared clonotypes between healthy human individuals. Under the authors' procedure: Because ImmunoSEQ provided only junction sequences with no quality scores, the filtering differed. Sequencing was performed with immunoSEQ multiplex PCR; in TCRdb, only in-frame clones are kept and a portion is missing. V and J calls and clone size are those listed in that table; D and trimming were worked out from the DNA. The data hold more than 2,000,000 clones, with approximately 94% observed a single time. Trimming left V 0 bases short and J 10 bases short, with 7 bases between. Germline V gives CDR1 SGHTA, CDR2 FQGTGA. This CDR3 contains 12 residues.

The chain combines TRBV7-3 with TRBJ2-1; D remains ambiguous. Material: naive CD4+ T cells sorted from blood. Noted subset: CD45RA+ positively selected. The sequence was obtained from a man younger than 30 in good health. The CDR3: CASSLTSGEQFF. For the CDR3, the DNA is TGTGCCAGCAGCTTAACATCTGGCGAGCAGTTCTTC.